This entry lists 14 T cell receptor beta chains sequenced from one sample in a study of T cells in Graves' hyperthyroidism and ophthalmopathy. The TCR beta CDR3 regions underwent amplification using RNA transcripts as the source. With the HTBI primer set, the TCR CDR3 went through a first round of RT-PCR. From the multiplex PCR reads, TCRdb called clonotypes with MiXCR, one entry per CDR3 protein. This sample has about 760,000 distinct CDR3 sequences; over 35% occur once, and the top ten carry approximately 31%. The material sequenced was blood. These receptors were collected from a woman aged 40 to 55 with Graves' hyperthyroidism.

The chain recombines TRBV7-9 with TRBJ2-2; 15 bases fit TRBD2. There are 17 residues in the CDR3. Trimming removed 4 bases from V and 4 bases from J; junction bases left unmatched: 4. CDR1 SEHNR and CDR2 FQNEAQ come from the germline V gene (reference sequence). The CDR3 nucleotides read TGTGCCAGCAGCTCTGGACTAGCGGGAGGGCGCACCGGGGAGCTGTTTTTT. This translates into CASSSGLAGGRTGELFF.

The chain uses TRBV11-2 and TRBJ1-2; 10 bases are shared with TRBD1. The CDR3 totals 15 residues. CDR1 is SGHAT and CDR2 is FQNNGV in the germline V gene. The V and J ends lost 5 bases and 4 bases, in that order; junction bases with no gene match: 7. For the CDR3, the DNA is TGTGCCAGCAGCGCAATAAGGACAGGGGGCTATGGCTACACCTTC. Translated: CASSAIRTGGYGYTF. Complete variable domain (other parts from reference TRBV11-2 and TRBJ1-2): EAGVAQSPRYKIIEKRQSVAFWCNPISGHATLYWYQQILGQGPKLLIQFQNNGVVDDSQLPKDRFSAERLKGVDSTLKIQPAKLEDSAVYLCASSAIRTGGYGYTFGSGTRLTVV.

Only a few counts were recorded for this clonotype. The chain joins TRBV20-1 to TRBJ2-7, with TRBD2 matching 13 bases. Trimming cost V 2 bases and J 5 bases; bases outside gene matches: 6. The CDR3 spans 15 residues. Germline V CDR1 and CDR2: DFQATT, SNEGSKA (reference sequence). In DNA form, the CDR3 reads TGCAGTGCTAGAAAACTAGCGGGAGGGCCCAACGAGCAGTACTTC. This sequence encodes CSARKLAGGPNEQYF.

The V call is TRBV4-1, the J call TRBJ2-7, with 7 bases that match TRBD1. Trimming cost V 3 bases and J 3 bases; bases outside gene matches: 5. The CDR3 extends over 14 amino acids. From germline, CDR1 is MGHRA and CDR2 YSYEKL. In DNA form, the CDR3 reads TGCGCCAGCAGCCACGCAGGGGGTTTCTACGAGCAGTACTTC. Its translation: CASSHAGGFYEQYF.

This clonotype occurred a few times. The rearrangement links TRBV20-1 to TRBJ2-2, with 7 bases aligning to TRBD2. Looked up from germline, CDR1 is DFQATT and CDR2 is SNEGSKA (reference sequence). There are 13 residues in the CDR3. Trimming cost V 3 bases and J 5 bases; bases outside gene matches: 3. The CDR3 coding sequence is TGCAGTGCTAGCGGGAGGATAACCGGGGAGCTGTTTTTT. This encodes CSASGRITGELFF.

With regard to this clonotype: Just one base apart from a much larger clone, this may be a read error. The chain links TRBV7-2 to TRBJ2-5, with TRBD2 as a possible D gene (6 bases). Germline V gene sequence: CDR1 SGHTA, CDR2 FQGNSA. CDR3 length: 15 amino acids. The CDR3 region has the DNA TGTGGCAGCAGCTTTGGAGGGACGAACCAAGAGACCCAGTACTTC. This translates into CGSSFGGTNQETQYF.

The J gene is TRBJ1-6, the V gene TRBV7-9, with D possibly matching TRBD1 (6 bases). Per germline, CDR1 SEHNR and CDR2 FQNEAQ (reference sequence). Trimming removed 4 bases from V and 9 bases from J, with 13 bases in between. The CDR3 sequence is 14 residues long. The CDR3 sequence is CASSSTGNVSPLHF. DNA of the CDR3: TGTGCCAGCAGCTCGACAGGAAATGTTTCACCCCTCCACTTT.

The chain links TRBV24-1 to TRBJ2-7; 11 nucleotides match TRBD2. With V trimmed by 11 bases and J by 2 bases, 10 bases remained unmatched. Germline CDR1 and CDR2: KGHDR and SFDVKD. The CDR3 has 15 residues. Here the CDR3 reads CASSIRGLAAYEQYF. In DNA, the CDR3 is TGTGCCAGCAGCATTCGGGGACTAGCGGCCTACGAGCAGTACTTC.

The genes are TRBV25-1 and TRBJ1-2; D might be TRBD1 (5 bases). The CDR3 runs 15 residues. Germline V CDR1 and CDR2: MGHDK, SYGVNS. V was pared by 8 bases and J by 0 bases, with 16 bases between. The CDR3 is CASSPQEDSNYGYTF. The CDR3 DNA is TGTGCCAGCTCACCACAGGAAGATTCTAACTATGGCTACACCTTC.

Comments on this clonotype: A much larger clone differs by one base, so this may be a read error. This chain joins TRBV7-9 and TRBJ2-5; 8 nucleotides align to TRBD2. The CDR3 length is 14 residues. Germline V CDR1 and CDR2: SEHNR, FQNEAQ (reference sequence). After removal of 7 bases from V and 9 bases from J, the junction contained 13 bases not matched to a gene. CDR3 sequence: CASTLLAVDAAQYF. As DNA, the CDR3 is TGTGCCAGCACTCTACTAGCGGTGGACGCGGCCCAGTACTTC.

This CDR3 reads CASSVQRGNYEQYF. CDR3 DNA: TGTGCCAGCAGTGTGCAGCGGGGGAACTACGAGCAGTACTTC. V and J are TRBV2 and TRBJ2-7; the match to TRBD2 covers 8 bases. Germline CDR1 reads SNHLY; CDR2 reads FYNNEI. V shed 4 bases, J shed 3 bases, and the junction held 5 bases outside the gene matches. The CDR3 spans 14 residues.

This clonotype was detected only a few times. This chain connects TRBV29-1 to TRBJ2-3, with D perhaps assigned TRBD1 or TRBD2 (6 bases each). Trimming removed 6 bases from V and 5 bases from J, with 15 bases in between. The CDR3 is 13 residues long. Germline CDR1 is SQVTM and CDR2 is ANQGSEA. CDR3 nucleotide sequence: TGCAGCGTCGGTACGGGGGCAGGAGATACGCAGTATTTT. This gives the protein CSVGTGAGDTQYF.

The rearrangement uses TRBV10-3 and TRBJ2-7; D is ambiguous. The V end was cut by 6 bases, the J end by 1 base, with 7 bases between. This CDR3 spans 12 amino acids. Per germline, CDR1 ENHRY and CDR2 SYGVKD. The CDR3 sequence: CAIRNKSYEQYF. CDR3 in DNA: TGTGCCATCAGGAATAAATCCTACGAGCAGTACTTC.

This clonotype appeared a few times. V is TRBV9 and J is TRBJ2-5; D is perhaps TRBD2 (5 bases). Deletions cut 6 bases from V and 1 base from J, with 13 bases between. Looked up from germline, CDR1 is SGDLS and CDR2 is YYNGEE. The CDR3 loop spans 14 amino acids. The CDR3: CASNAGLPQETQYF. As DNA, the CDR3 is TGTGCCAGCAACGCAGGACTGCCCCAAGAGACCCAGTACTTC. The variable domain in full, with the rest retrieved from reference TRBV9 and TRBJ2-5, is DSGVTQTPKHLITATGQRVTLRCSPRSGDLSVYWYQQSLDQGLQFLIQYYNGEERAKGNILERFSAQQFPDLHSELNLSSLELGDSALYFCASNAGLPQETQYFGPGTRLLVL.